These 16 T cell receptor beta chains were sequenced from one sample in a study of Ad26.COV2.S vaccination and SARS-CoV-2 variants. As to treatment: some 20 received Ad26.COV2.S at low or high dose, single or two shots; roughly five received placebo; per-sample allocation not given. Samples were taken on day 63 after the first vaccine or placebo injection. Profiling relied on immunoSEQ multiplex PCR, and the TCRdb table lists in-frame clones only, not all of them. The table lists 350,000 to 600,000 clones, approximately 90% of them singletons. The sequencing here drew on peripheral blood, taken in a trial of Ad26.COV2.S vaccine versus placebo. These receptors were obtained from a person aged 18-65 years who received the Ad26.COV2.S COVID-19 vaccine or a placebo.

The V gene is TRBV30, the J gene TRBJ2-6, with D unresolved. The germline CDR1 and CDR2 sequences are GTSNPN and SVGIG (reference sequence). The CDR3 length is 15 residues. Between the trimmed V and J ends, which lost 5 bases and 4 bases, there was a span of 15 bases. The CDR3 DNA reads TGTGCCTGGTCCGTGGGGTTGTCCGGGGCCAACGTCCTGACTTTC. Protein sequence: CAWSVGLSGANVLTF.

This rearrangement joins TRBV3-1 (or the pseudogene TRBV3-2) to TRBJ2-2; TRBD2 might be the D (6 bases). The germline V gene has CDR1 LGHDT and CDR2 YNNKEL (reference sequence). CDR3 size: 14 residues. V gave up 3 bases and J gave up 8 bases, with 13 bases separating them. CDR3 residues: CASSQRDSVGELFF. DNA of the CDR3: TGTGCCAGCAGCCAGAGGGACTCTGTGGGGGAGCTGTTTTTT.

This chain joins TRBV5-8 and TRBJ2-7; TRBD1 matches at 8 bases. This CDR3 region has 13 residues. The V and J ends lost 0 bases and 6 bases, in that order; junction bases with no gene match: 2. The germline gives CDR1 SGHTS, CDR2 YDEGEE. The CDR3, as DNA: TGTGCCAGCAGCTTGGACAGGGGGACCGAGCAGTACTTC. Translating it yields CASSLDRGTEQYF.

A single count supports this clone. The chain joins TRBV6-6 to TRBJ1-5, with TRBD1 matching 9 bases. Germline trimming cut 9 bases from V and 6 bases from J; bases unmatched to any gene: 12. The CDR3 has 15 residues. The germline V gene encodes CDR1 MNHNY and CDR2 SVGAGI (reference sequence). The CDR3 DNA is TGTGCCAGTTCTCACCCGGACAGGGGCGGTCAGCCCCAGCATTTT. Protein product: CASSHPDRGGQPQHF.

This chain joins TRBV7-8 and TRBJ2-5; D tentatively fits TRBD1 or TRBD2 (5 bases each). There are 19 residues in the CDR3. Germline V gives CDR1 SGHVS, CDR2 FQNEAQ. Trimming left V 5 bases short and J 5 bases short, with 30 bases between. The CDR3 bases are TGTGCCAGCAGCCCCAAGAAAGGATACGGGGCGCCCACGAAGGAGACCCAGTACTTC. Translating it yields CASSPKKGYGAPTKETQYF.

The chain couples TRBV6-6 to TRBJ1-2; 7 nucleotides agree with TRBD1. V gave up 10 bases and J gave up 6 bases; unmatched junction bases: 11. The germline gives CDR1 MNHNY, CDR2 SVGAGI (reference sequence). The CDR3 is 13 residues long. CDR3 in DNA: TGTGCCACCTTGAGGGGGCCCGGAGATGGCTACACCTTC. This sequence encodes CATLRGPGDGYTF.

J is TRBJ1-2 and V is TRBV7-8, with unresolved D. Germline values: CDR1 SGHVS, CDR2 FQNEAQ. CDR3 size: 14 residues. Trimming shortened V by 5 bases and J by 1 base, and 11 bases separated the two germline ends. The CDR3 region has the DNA TGTGCCAGCAGCATTGGACGGAATAACTATGGCTACACCTTC. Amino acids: CASSIGRNNYGYTF.

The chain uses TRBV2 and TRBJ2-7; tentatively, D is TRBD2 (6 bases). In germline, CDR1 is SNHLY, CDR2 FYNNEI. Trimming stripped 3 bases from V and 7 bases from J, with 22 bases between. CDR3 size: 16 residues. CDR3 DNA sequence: TGTGCCAGCAGTGACCCCGTGGCGGGGATCATAAGGGAGCAGTACTTC. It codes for CASSDPVAGIIREQYF.

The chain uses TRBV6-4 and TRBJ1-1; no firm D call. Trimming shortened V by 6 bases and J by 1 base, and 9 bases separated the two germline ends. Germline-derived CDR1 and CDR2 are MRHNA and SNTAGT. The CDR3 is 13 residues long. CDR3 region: CASSSTGNTEAFF. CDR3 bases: TGTGCCAGCAGCTCAACCGGGAACACTGAAGCTTTCTTT.

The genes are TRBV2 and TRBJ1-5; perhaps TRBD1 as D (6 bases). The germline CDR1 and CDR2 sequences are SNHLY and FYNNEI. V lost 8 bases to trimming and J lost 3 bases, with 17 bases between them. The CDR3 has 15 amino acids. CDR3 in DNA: TGTGCCAGCGTCGCGGTCAGGGGAACCAATCAGCCCCAGCATTTT. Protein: CASVAVRGTNQPQHF.

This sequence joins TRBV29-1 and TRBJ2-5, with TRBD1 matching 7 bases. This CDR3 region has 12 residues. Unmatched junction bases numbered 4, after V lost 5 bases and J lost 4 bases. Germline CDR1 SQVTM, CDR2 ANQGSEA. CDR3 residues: CSVRQGRETQYF. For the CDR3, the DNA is TGCAGCGTTAGACAGGGTAGAGAGACCCAGTACTTC. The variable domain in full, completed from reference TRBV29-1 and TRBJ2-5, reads SAVISQKPSRDICQRGTSLTIQCQVDSQVTMMFWYRQQPGQSLTLIATANQGSEATYESGFVIDKFPISRPNLTFSTLTVSNMSPEDSSIYLCSVRQGRETQYFGPGTRLLVL.

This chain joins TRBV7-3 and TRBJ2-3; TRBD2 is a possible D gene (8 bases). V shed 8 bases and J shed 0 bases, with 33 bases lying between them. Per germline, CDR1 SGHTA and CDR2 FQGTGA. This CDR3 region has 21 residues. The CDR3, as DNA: TGTGCCAGCTGGTCAGGGGGTGGATCCGGGACTAGTGCCTCCAGCACAGATACGCAGTATTTT. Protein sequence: CASWSGGGSGTSASSTDTQYF.

In nucleotides, the CDR3 is TGTGCCAGCAGTTTGAGACCTCACGAGCAGTACTTC. Amino acids: CASSLRPHEQYF. The chain recombines TRBV28 with TRBJ2-7; D is unresolved. The germline gives CDR1 MDHEN, CDR2 SYDVKM. Trimming cost V 3 bases and J 5 bases, with 8 bases left between them. The CDR3 sequence is 12 residues long.

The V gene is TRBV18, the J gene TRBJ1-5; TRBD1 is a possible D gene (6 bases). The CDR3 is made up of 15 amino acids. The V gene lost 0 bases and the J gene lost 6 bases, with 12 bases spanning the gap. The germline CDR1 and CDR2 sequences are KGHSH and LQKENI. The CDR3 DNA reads TGTGCCAGCTCACCACCGCCGGGGGCTCCTCAGCCCCAGCATTTT. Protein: CASSPPPGAPQPQHF.

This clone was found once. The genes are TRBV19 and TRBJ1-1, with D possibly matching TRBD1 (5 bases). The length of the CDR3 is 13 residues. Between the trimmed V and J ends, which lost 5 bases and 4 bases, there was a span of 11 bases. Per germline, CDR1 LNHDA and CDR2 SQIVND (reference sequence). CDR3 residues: CASSPGGTTEAFF. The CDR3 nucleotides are TGTGCCAGTAGTCCCGGGGGGACCACTGAAGCTTTCTTT.

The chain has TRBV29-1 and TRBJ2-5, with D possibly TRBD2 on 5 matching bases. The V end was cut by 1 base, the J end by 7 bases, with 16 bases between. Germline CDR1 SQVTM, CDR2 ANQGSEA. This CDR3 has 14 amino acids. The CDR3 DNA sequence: TGCAGCGTTGAAGGATTTTGGCGGGTGGGGACCCAGTACTTC. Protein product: CSVEGFWRVGTQYF.